Presented here are 23 T cell receptor beta chains from one specimen sequenced in a study of control samples from healthy donors and cancer patients. Here immunoSEQ multiplex PCR was the method, and the copy in TCRdb shows in-frame clones only, minus some. Among 110,000 or so clones listed, more than 75% were seen once. The sequenced sample was blood. The source is a man younger than 40 in good health.

The CDR3 coding sequence is TGTGCCATCAGTGAGACGGGACCCCCTTACAATGAGCAGTTCTTC. This translates into CAISETGPPYNEQFF. The J gene is TRBJ2-1, the V gene TRBV10-3; D possibly matches TRBD1 or TRBD2 (5 bases each). Trimming took off 2 bases at V and 4 bases at J, with 12 bases between the two ends. This CDR3 has 15 amino acids. Germline assignment: CDR1 ENHRY and CDR2 SYGVKD.

The chain uses TRBV18 and TRBJ1-6; no firm D call. V was trimmed by 6 bases and J by 0 bases, leaving 6 bases between them. The CDR3 spans 14 residues. CDR1 is KGHSH, CDR2 LQKENI, per germline. The CDR3 DNA is TGTGCCAGCTCCCTTAGCTCCTATAATTCACCCCTCCACTTT. Translated: CASSLSSYNSPLHF.

This chain connects TRBV27 to TRBJ1-2, with D uncertain. The CDR3 totals 16 residues. Between the trimmed V and J ends, which lost 0 bases and 5 bases, there was a span of 16 bases. In germline, CDR1 is MNHEY, CDR2 SMNVEV (reference sequence). CDR3: CASSLSVSSSSYGYTF. CDR3 nucleotides: TGTGCCAGCAGTTTATCGGTCTCTTCTTCTTCTTATGGCTACACCTTC.

CDR3 nucleotide sequence: TGTGCCAGCAGCCGAGAGAGTTACACTGAAGCTTTCTTT. Its protein product is CASSRESYTEAFF. The rearrangement uses TRBV7-2 and TRBJ1-1; D call uncertain. Germline-derived CDR1 and CDR2 are SGHTA and FQGNSA. The CDR3 loop spans 13 amino acids. V was trimmed by 5 bases and J by 3 bases, leaving 10 bases between them.

This sequence joins TRBV5-1 and TRBJ2-5; TRBD1 or TRBD2 may be the D gene (5 bases each). The CDR3 is 14 amino acids. V lost 1 base, J lost 3 bases, and 10 bases lay in between. Germline CDR1 is SGHRS and CDR2 is YFSETQ. CDR3 sequence: CASSLTGREETQYF. The CDR3 nucleotides are TGCGCCAGCAGCTTGACGGGGCGCGAAGAGACCCAGTACTTC.

This rearrangement joins TRBV20-1 to TRBJ2-1, with D maybe TRBD1 (6 bases). The V end was cut by 3 bases, the J end by 2 bases, with 14 bases between. The CDR3 runs to 15 residues. The germline CDR1 and CDR2 sequences are DFQATT and SNEGSKA (reference sequence). CDR3 in amino acids: CSASQQGFAYNEQFF. CDR3 DNA: TGCAGTGCTAGTCAACAGGGATTCGCCTACAATGAGCAGTTCTTC.

The V and J genes are TRBV9 and TRBJ2-6; no firm D call. This CDR3 is 15 amino acids long. Per the germline V gene, CDR1 is SGDLS and CDR2 is YYNGEE. Trimming shortened V by 0 bases and J by 0 bases, and 4 bases separated the two germline ends. The CDR3 protein is CASSVAGSGANVLTF. DNA of the CDR3: TGTGCCAGCAGCGTAGCAGGCTCTGGGGCCAACGTCCTGACTTTC. Supplemented by reference TRBV9 and TRBJ2-6, the full variable domain reads DSGVTQTPKHLITATGQRVTLRCSPRSGDLSVYWYQQSLDQGLQFLIQYYNGEERAKGNILERFSAQQFPDLHSELNLSSLELGDSALYFCASSVAGSGANVLTFGAGSRLTVL.

The gene calls are TRBV7-3 and TRBJ2-1; TRBD2 matches at 7 bases. Germline loops: CDR1 SGHTA, CDR2 FQGTGA. The CDR3 runs to 13 residues. Losses at the gene ends were 3 bases for V and 7 bases for J; bases not matched to a gene: 3. The CDR3 DNA is TGTGCCAGCAGCTTGGGACTACGTAATGAGCAGTTCTTC. It specifies CASSLGLRNEQFF.

This rearrangement joins TRBV30 to TRBJ1-2; D might be TRBD1 (6 bases). This CDR3 spans 12 amino acids. Germline CDR1 and CDR2: GTSNPN and SVGIG (reference sequence). V lost 2 bases to trimming and J lost 6 bases, with 10 bases between them. The CDR3 DNA reads as TGTGCCTGGAGTCCTGGACAGCATGGCTACACCTTC. This sequence encodes CAWSPGQHGYTF.

This sequence joins TRBV5-1 and TRBJ2-7; D is unresolved. The germline V gene has CDR1 SGHRS and CDR2 YFSETQ. The CDR3 extends over 13 amino acids. The V end was cut by 2 bases, the J end by 6 bases, with 12 bases between. The CDR3 protein is CASSFNSGAEQYV. The CDR3 DNA follows: TGCGCCAGCAGCTTTAATTCCGGAGCCGAGCAGTACGTC.

The chain has TRBV6-6 and TRBJ1-4, with 8 bases that match TRBD1. CDR1 is MNHNY and CDR2 is SVGAGI in the germline V gene (reference sequence). The trim removed 7 bases at V and 6 bases at J, leaving 13 bases unmatched. This CDR3 region has 16 residues. This CDR3 reads CASIGQGRRGDEKLFF. Written as DNA, the CDR3 is TGTGCCAGCATCGGACAGGGAAGAAGGGGGGATGAAAAACTGTTTTTT.

This chain joins TRBV9 and TRBJ2-3; D gene ambiguous. The CDR3 consists of 10 residues. The V gene's germline CDR1 is SGDLS and CDR2 YYNGEE. V was pared by 3 bases and J by 10 bases, with 6 bases between. The CDR3 nucleotides read TGTGCCAGCAGCGGAGGTGCGCAGTATTTT. Encoded protein: CASSGGAQYF.

The chain combines TRBV30 with TRBJ2-7, with D uncertain. The CDR3 loop spans 13 amino acids. Germline V gene sequence: CDR1 GTSNPN, CDR2 SVGIG (reference sequence). V was clipped by 0 bases and J by 3 bases, with 9 bases between them. The CDR3 sequence: CAWSVLDFYEQYF. CDR3 sequence (DNA): TGTGCCTGGAGTGTCCTTGACTTCTACGAGCAGTACTTC.

The rearrangement uses TRBV7-2 and TRBJ1-2, with 8 bases matching TRBD1. Germline V gives CDR1 SGHTA, CDR2 FQGNSA. Trimming removed 4 bases from V and 8 bases from J; junction bases left unmatched: 6. The CDR3 has 13 residues. This CDR3 reads CASSSDRAGGYTF. Here the CDR3 DNA reads TGTGCCAGCAGCTCGGACAGGGCTGGCGGCTACACCTTC.

This clone was counted once. The chain is built from TRBV19 and TRBJ1-5; possible D gene TRBD1, 5 bases. The CDR3 spans 15 residues. V gave up 1 base and J gave up 2 bases, with 9 bases separating them. CDR1 LNHDA and CDR2 SQIVND come from the germline V gene (reference sequence). This chain's CDR3 is CASSIAGWGNQPQHF. The CDR3 region has the DNA TGTGCCAGTAGTATAGCAGGGTGGGGCAATCAGCCCCAGCATTTT.

The gene calls are TRBV6-4 and TRBJ1-2, with 9 bases that match TRBD1. The V segment lost 2 bases and the J segment 1 base; nucleotides outside the gene matches: 5. Looked up from germline, CDR1 is MRHNA and CDR2 is SNTAGT. CDR3 length: 16 residues. CDR3 protein: CASSDPSGQGNYGYTF. The DNA for the CDR3 is TGTGCCAGCAGTGACCCGTCGGGACAGGGTAACTATGGCTACACCTTC.

V usage is TRBV3-1 (or the pseudogene TRBV3-2) and J usage is TRBJ1-2, with D maybe TRBD1 (6 bases). In germline, CDR1 is LGHDT, CDR2 YNNKEL (reference sequence). This CDR3 is 14 amino acids long. V was trimmed by 3 bases and J by 2 bases, leaving 10 bases between them. For the CDR3, the DNA is TGTGCCAGCAGCCAGGCAGGGGTGAACTATGGCTACACCTTC. Translated: CASSQAGVNYGYTF.

The chain employs TRBV18 and TRBJ1-6; D might be TRBD1 (5 bases). In germline, CDR1 is KGHSH, CDR2 LQKENI. This CDR3 is 14 amino acids long. Between the trimmed V and J ends, which lost 2 bases and 8 bases, there was a span of 10 bases. The CDR3: CASSPRTYDSPLHF. DNA for the CDR3: TGTGCCAGCTCACCAAGGACATACGATTCACCCCTCCACTTT.

The rearrangement uses TRBV24-1 and TRBJ1-4, with 8 bases lining up with TRBD1. Trimming removed 7 bases from V and 3 bases from J; junction bases left unmatched: 0. This CDR3 is 13 amino acids long. Germline lookup yields CDR1 KGHDR and CDR2 SFDVKD. The CDR3 coding sequence is TGTGCCACCAGACAGGGGGCTAATGAAAAACTGTTTTTT. It is translated as CATRQGANEKLFF.

This chain connects TRBV9 to TRBJ1-6; D may be TRBD1 (5 bases). CDR1 and CDR2 from the germline V gene are SGDLS and YYNGEE. Trimming left V 4 bases short and J 0 bases short, with 14 bases between. The CDR3 contains 17 residues. Here the CDR3 reads CASSSRQRSSYNSPLHF. The CDR3 DNA follows: TGTGCCAGCAGCAGCCGACAGCGGAGCTCCTATAATTCACCCCTCCACTTT.

The rearrangement uses TRBV10-3 and TRBJ2-5; 15 nucleotides agree with TRBD2. This CDR3 region has 17 residues. CDR1 ENHRY and CDR2 SYGVKD come from the germline V gene. Unmatched junction bases numbered 5, after V lost 4 bases and J lost 2 bases. CDR3 region: CAISGTSGGVAQETQYF. In DNA, the CDR3 is TGTGCCATCAGTGGGACTAGCGGGGGGGTAGCTCAAGAGACCCAGTACTTC.

The chain carries TRBV7-6 and TRBJ2-2, with D perhaps TRBD1 (6 bases). Per the germline V gene, CDR1 is SGHVS and CDR2 is FNYEAQ. The V end lost 2 bases, the J end lost 0 bases, and 10 bases lay between the germline ends. This CDR3 has 16 amino acids. The CDR3 sequence: CASSLMGAANTGELFF. Written as DNA, the CDR3 is TGTGCCAGCAGCTTAATGGGGGCCGCGAACACCGGGGAGCTGTTTTTT.

V and J are TRBV10-1 and TRBJ1-6; tentatively, D is TRBD1 (5 bases). Germline loops: CDR1 WNHNN, CDR2 SYGVQD (reference sequence). The CDR3 runs to 13 residues. V was cut by 8 bases and J by 7 bases, with 12 bases left in between. In DNA, the CDR3 is TGCGCCAGCGGGACTGGACGGAATTCACCCCTCCACTTT. Translation gives CASGTGRNSPLHF.